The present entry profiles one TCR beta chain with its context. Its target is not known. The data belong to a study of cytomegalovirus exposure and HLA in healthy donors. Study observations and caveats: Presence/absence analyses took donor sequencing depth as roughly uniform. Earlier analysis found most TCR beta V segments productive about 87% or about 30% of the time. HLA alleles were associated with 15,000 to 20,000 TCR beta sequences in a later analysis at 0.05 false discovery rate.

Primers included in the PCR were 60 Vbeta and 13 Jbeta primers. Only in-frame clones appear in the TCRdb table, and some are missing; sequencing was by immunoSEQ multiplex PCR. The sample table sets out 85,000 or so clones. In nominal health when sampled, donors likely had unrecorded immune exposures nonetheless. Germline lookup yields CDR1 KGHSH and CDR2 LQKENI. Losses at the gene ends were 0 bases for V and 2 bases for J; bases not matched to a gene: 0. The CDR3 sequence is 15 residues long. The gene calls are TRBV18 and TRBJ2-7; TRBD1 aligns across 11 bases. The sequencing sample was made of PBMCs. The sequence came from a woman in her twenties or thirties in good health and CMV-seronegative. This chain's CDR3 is CASSPPGQGAYEQYF. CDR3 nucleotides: TGTGCCAGCTCACCACCGGGACAGGGGGCCTACGAGCAGTACTTC.